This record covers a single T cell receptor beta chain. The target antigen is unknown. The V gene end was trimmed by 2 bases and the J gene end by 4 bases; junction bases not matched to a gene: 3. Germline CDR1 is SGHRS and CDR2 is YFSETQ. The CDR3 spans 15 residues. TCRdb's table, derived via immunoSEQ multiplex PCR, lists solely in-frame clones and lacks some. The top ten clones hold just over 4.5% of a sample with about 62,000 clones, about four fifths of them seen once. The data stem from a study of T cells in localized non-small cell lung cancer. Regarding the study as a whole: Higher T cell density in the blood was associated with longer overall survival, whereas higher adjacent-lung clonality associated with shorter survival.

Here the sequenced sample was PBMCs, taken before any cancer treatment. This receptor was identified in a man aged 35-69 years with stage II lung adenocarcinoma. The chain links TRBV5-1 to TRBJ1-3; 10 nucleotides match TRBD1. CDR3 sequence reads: CASSLDRGRGNTIYF. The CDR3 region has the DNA TGCGCCAGCAGCTTAGACAGGGGGCGAGGAAACACCATATATTTT.